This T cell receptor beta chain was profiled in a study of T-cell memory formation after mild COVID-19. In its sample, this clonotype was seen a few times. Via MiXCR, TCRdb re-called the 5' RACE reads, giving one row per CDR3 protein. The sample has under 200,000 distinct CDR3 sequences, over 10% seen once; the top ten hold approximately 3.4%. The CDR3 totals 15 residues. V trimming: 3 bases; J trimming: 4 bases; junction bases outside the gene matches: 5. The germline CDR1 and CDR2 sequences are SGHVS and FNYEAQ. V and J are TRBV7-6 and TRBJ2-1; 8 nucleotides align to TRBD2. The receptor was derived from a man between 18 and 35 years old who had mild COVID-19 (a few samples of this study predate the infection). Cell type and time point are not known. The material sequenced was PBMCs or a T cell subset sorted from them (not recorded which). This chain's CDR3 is CASSFVSGVYNEQFF. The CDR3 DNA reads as TGTGCCAGCAGCTTTGTTAGCGGGGTGTACAATGAGCAGTTCTTC.